Following are 31 T cell receptor beta chains from one sample sequenced in a study of early T cells in non-severe SARS-CoV-2 infection (dated by TCRdb to the early 2020s). The protocol used for the library was 5' RACE. Reads for this sample came from a NextSeq 500. TCRdb's own reprocessing of the public reads used fastp at Q25 and MiXCR and kept productive beta chains. Rows merge per CDR3 protein into single entries with the most common DNA and genes. This sample has tens of thousands of distinct CDR3 sequences in its table, and 4% to 5% of those were observed once. Clones ranked in the top ten supply approximately 8% of the sample. Source material: whole blood. Source of these receptors: an adult who was a healthcare worker with PCR-confirmed SARS-CoV-2 infection or an uninfected control (not recorded which).

There are many counts of this clonotype. The chain couples TRBV5-8 to TRBJ1-4; no definite D call. Trimming took off 2 bases at V and 3 bases at J, with 8 bases between the two ends. CDR1 and CDR2 (germline): SGHTS, YDEGEE. CDR3 length: 14 residues. Here the CDR3 reads CASSFGQPNEKLFF. As DNA, the CDR3 is TGTGCCAGCAGCTTTGGGCAGCCTAATGAAAAACTGTTTTTT.

J is TRBJ2-3 and V is TRBV2; D may be TRBD2 (5 bases). Per the germline V gene, CDR1 is SNHLY and CDR2 is FYNNEI. The CDR3 totals 14 residues. The V gene lost 4 bases and the J gene lost 3 bases, with 11 bases spanning the gap. CDR3 DNA sequence: TGTGCCAGCAGTGCGGGGTGGCATACAGATACGCAGTATTTT. This translates into CASSAGWHTDTQYF.

This clonotype was found many times. The chain carries TRBV20-1 and TRBJ2-7; 7 bases are shared with TRBD1. V lost 5 bases and J lost 2; bases outside the gene matches: 3. This CDR3 has 12 residues. Germline CDR1 DFQATT, CDR2 SNEGSKA (reference sequence). CDR3 nucleotide sequence: TGCAGTGCTCCCGACAGGGCCTACGAGCAGTACTTC. Its translation: CSAPDRAYEQYF.

This clonotype came up many times. The rearrangement joins TRBV20-1 to TRBJ2-1; a possible D gene is TRBD1 (5 bases). Germline values: CDR1 DFQATT, CDR2 SNEGSKA (reference sequence). Trimming shortened V by 4 bases and J by 2 bases, and 18 bases separated the two germline ends. The CDR3 has 16 amino acids. DNA for the CDR3: TGCAGTGCTACTTATCCGACAGTGTCCACCTACAATGAGCAGTTCTTC. Translation: CSATYPTVSTYNEQFF.

The chain employs TRBV11-2 and TRBJ2-1, with no clear D. The CDR3 consists of 15 residues. The V end lost 1 base, the J end lost 3 bases, and 10 bases lay between the germline ends. Germline V CDR1 and CDR2: SGHAT, FQNNGV. The CDR3 region is CASSLVTEVYNEQFF. The CDR3 nucleotides read TGTGCCAGCAGCTTAGTCACGGAAGTCTACAATGAGCAGTTCTTC.

V gene TRBV7-7 combines with J gene TRBJ2-7; D gene uncertain. This CDR3 has 14 amino acids. V shed 2 bases and J shed 6 bases, with 14 bases lying between them. Germline V gene sequence: CDR1 SSHAT, CDR2 FNYEAQ (reference sequence). This chain's CDR3 is CASSLRAGPGEQYF. CDR3 in DNA: TGTGCCAGCAGCTTACGTGCCGGGCCGGGCGAGCAGTACTTC.

The table lists this clonotype with many counts. This chain links TRBV6-2 or TRBV6-3 with TRBJ2-7, with D tentatively TRBD1 or TRBD2 (5 bases each). CDR1 MNHEY and CDR2 SVGEGT come from the germline V gene. Trimming cost V 5 bases and J 3 bases, with 8 bases left between them. The CDR3 is 12 residues long. In DNA, the CDR3 is TGTGCCAGCAGTGAGGGGTTCTACGAGCAGTACTTC. Translated, it gives CASSEGFYEQYF.

The sample holds many counts of this clonotype. V gene TRBV28 combines with J gene TRBJ1-1; D remains unclear. Trimming stripped 4 bases from V and 3 bases from J, with 15 bases between. The CDR3 is 15 residues long. The germline V gene encodes CDR1 MDHEN and CDR2 SYDVKM. CDR3 amino acids: CASSSLGGVDTEAFF. The CDR3 nucleotides are TGTGCCAGCAGTTCTCTTGGTGGGGTGGACACTGAAGCTTTCTTT.

This clonotype has ten or more counts. V usage is TRBV4-1 and J usage is TRBJ2-7; D unresolved. The CDR3 extends over 16 amino acids. V shed 2 bases and J shed 3 bases, with 17 bases lying between them. Germline lookup yields CDR1 MGHRA and CDR2 YSYEKL. In nucleotides, the CDR3 is TGCGCCAGCAGCCAACAAGAGACTGGAACTTTCTACGAGCAGTACTTC. Translation: CASSQQETGTFYEQYF.

This clonotype has ten or more counts. The rearrangement links TRBV29-1 to TRBJ2-3, with unresolved D. The CDR3 has 12 amino acids. Germline-derived CDR1 and CDR2 are SQVTM and ANQGSEA. The V end lost 5 bases, the J end lost 2 bases, and 8 bases lay between the germline ends. CDR3 sequence reads: CSVPTTTDTQYF. CDR3 DNA: TGCAGCGTTCCGACAACCACAGATACGCAGTATTTT.

This clonotype was detected ten times or more. The V gene is TRBV30, the J gene TRBJ2-3; 11 positions agree with TRBD2. The CDR3 runs to 15 residues. Germline V gives CDR1 GTSNPN, CDR2 SVGIG (reference sequence). With V trimmed by 4 bases and J by 4 bases, 7 bases remained unmatched. In DNA form, the CDR3 reads TGTGCCTGGATCCGTAGCGGGGGGGCAGCAGATACGCAGTATTTT. This gives the protein CAWIRSGGAADTQYF.

This clonotype was seen more than once but under ten times. This chain connects TRBV11-2 to TRBJ2-3; 7 bases match TRBD2. Germline V gene sequence: CDR1 SGHAT, CDR2 FQNNGV. The CDR3 sequence is 15 residues long. Trimming took 11 bases from V and 2 from J; bases not matched to a gene: 13. The CDR3 DNA reads TGTGCCGGGGCCTTGGCAGCGGGGCCCACAGATACGCAGTATTTT. Protein: CAGALAAGPTDTQYF.

This clonotype was seen many times. J is TRBJ2-1 and V is TRBV20-1, with 10 bases identical to TRBD2. V gave up 3 bases and J gave up 6 bases; unmatched junction bases: 5. Germline CDR1 is DFQATT and CDR2 is SNEGSKA (reference sequence). This CDR3 is 14 amino acids long. CDR3 protein: CSARGTSELNEQFF. CDR3 in DNA: TGCAGTGCTAGGGGGACTAGCGAACTCAATGAGCAGTTCTTC.

In this sample, this clonotype turned up a few times. The chain links TRBV2 to TRBJ2-2, with D possibly TRBD1 on 6 matching bases. With 6 bases removed from V and 4 bases from J, the gap between germline ends came to 9 bases. The CDR3 totals 13 residues. The germline gives CDR1 SNHLY, CDR2 FYNNEI. The CDR3 nucleotides are TGTGCCAGCAGGGCAGGGGTCACCGGGGAGCTGTTTTTT. Its protein product is CASRAGVTGELFF. The variable domain in full, with the rest retrieved from reference TRBV2 and TRBJ2-2, is EPEVTQTPSHQVTQMGQEVILRCVPISNHLYFYWYRQILGQKVEFLVSFYNNEISEKSEIFDDQFSVERPDGSNFTLKIRSTKLEDSAMYFCASRAGVTGELFFGEGSRLTVL.

This clonotype was picked up many times. The chain has TRBV30 and TRBJ1-1; D perhaps matches TRBD1 (5 bases). V lost 8 bases, J lost 1 base, and 14 bases lay in between. This CDR3 comprises 13 residues. Germline-derived CDR1 and CDR2 are GTSNPN and SVGIG (reference sequence). For the CDR3, the DNA is TGTGCCATGCTCCGGACAACGAACACTGAAGCTTTCTTT. Residues: CAMLRTTNTEAFF.

This clonotype occurred many times. V usage is TRBV10-3 and J usage is TRBJ1-5, with a possible D match to TRBD1 (5 bases). The V end was cut by 2 bases, the J end by 0 bases, with 8 bases between. Germline CDR1 reads ENHRY; CDR2 reads SYGVKD. The CDR3 sequence is 15 residues long. The CDR3 DNA follows: TGTGCCATCAGTGAGCAGGGCTATAGCAATCAGCCCCAGCATTTT. This sequence encodes CAISEQGYSNQPQHF.

This clonotype has a count of ten or more. The CDR3 protein is CASRQTGDVRMEPQHF. The CDR3 DNA is TGTGCCAGCAGACAGACAGGGGATGTTAGGATGGAGCCCCAGCATTTT. The chain links TRBV6-1 to TRBJ1-5; 8 nucleotides line up with TRBD1. CDR1 and CDR2 from the germline V gene are MNHNS and SASEGT. The CDR3 consists of 16 residues. Trimming removed 6 bases from V and 8 bases from J; junction bases left unmatched: 15.

This clonotype was detected a few times. The chain recombines TRBV13 with TRBJ2-7; no definite D call. V was trimmed by 5 bases and J by 2 bases, leaving 13 bases between them. CDR1 PRHDT and CDR2 FYEKMQ come from the germline V gene (reference sequence). The CDR3 totals 14 residues. This chain's CDR3 is CASSPRWRTYEQYF. The DNA of the CDR3 is TGTGCCAGCAGCCCCCGCTGGCGGACCTACGAGCAGTACTTC.

In this sample, this clonotype turned up many times. V usage is TRBV20-1 and J usage is TRBJ1-6; no firm D call. The CDR3 has 12 residues. CDR1 and CDR2 from the germline V gene are DFQATT and SNEGSKA (reference sequence). V gave up 0 bases and J gave up 12 bases, with 9 bases separating them. The CDR3 reads CSARDPPLPLHF. Here the CDR3 DNA reads TGCAGTGCTAGAGATCCGCCCTTACCCCTCCACTTT.

There are many counts of this clonotype. The V call is TRBV20-1, the J call TRBJ1-2, with D maybe TRBD1 (6 bases). V was shortened by 0 bases and J by 8 bases, with 13 bases between the two germline ends. CDR1 and CDR2 (germline): DFQATT, SNEGSKA (reference sequence). The length of the CDR3 is 13 residues. The DNA of the CDR3 is TGCAGTGCTAGAGATTCTGCGACAGGAGGCTACACCTTC. Translating it yields CSARDSATGGYTF.

This clonotype was seen repeatedly, ten times or more. The genes are TRBV13 and TRBJ2-3; 9 bases agree with TRBD2. Trimming at V came to 5 bases and at J to 4 bases, leaving 16 bases not matched to a gene. Germline V gene data show CDR1 as PRHDT and CDR2 as FYEKMQ (reference sequence). The CDR3 has 18 amino acids. This chain's CDR3 is CASSSFILAGFGADTQYF. Written as DNA, the CDR3 is TGTGCCAGCAGCAGCTTCATACTAGCGGGCTTTGGGGCAGATACGCAGTATTTT.

The sample holds many counts of this clonotype. The genes are TRBV7-2 and TRBJ1-6, with D possibly TRBD1 on 5 matching bases. Trimming pared 3 bases from V and 7 bases from J, leaving 16 bases between. CDR1 is SGHTA, CDR2 FQGNSA, per germline. There are 16 residues in the CDR3. CDR3 sequence: CASSFRGTSANSPLHF. The CDR3 DNA reads as TGTGCCAGCAGCTTTAGAGGGACTTCGGCCAATTCACCCCTCCACTTT.

This clonotype was observed at least ten times. V usage is TRBV28 and J usage is TRBJ2-7; 7 positions agree with TRBD1. The CDR3 has 13 amino acids. CDR1 and CDR2 from the germline V gene are MDHEN and SYDVKM. V lost 5 bases, J lost 2 bases, and 3 bases stayed unmatched. This CDR3 reads CASSPGQTYEQYF. For the CDR3, the DNA is TGTGCCAGCAGTCCGGGACAGACCTACGAGCAGTACTTC.

This clonotype was detected ten times or more. CDR3 nucleotides: TGTGCCAGCTCACCCCGACAGGGGATTGGGTACGAGCAGTACTTC. The encoded protein is CASSPRQGIGYEQYF. The V gene is TRBV18, the J gene TRBJ2-7; 8 bases align to TRBD1. Trimming removed 3 bases from V and 4 bases from J; junction bases left unmatched: 8. Germline V gene sequence: CDR1 KGHSH, CDR2 LQKENI. The CDR3 loop spans 15 amino acids. The full variable domain, with the rest looked up from reference TRBV18 and TRBJ2-7, is NAGVMQNPRHLVRRRGQEARLRCSPMKGHSHVYWYRQLPEEGLKFMVYLQKENIIDESGMPKERFSAEFPKEGPSILRIQQVVRGDSAAYFCASSPRQGIGYEQYFGPGTRLTVT.

In its sample, this clonotype was seen many times. The J gene is TRBJ2-2, the V gene TRBV11-3; D gene uncertain. Between the trimmed V and J ends, which lost 4 bases and 4 bases, there was a span of 4 bases. The CDR3 consists of 12 residues. Germline values: CDR1 SGHNT, CDR2 YENEEA. The CDR3 protein is CASSSGTGELFF. CDR3 nucleotides: TGTGCCAGCAGCTCCGGCACCGGGGAGCTGTTTTTT.

Ten or more counts support this clonotype. CDR3 coding DNA: TGTGCCAGCAGCGTAGAAGCTAGCGCCTACAATGAGCAGTTCTTC. This gives the protein CASSVEASAYNEQFF. The chain joins TRBV9 to TRBJ2-1; D perhaps matches TRBD2 (6 bases). Germline CDR1 and CDR2: SGDLS and YYNGEE. Trimming removed 0 bases at V and 2 bases at J, with 9 bases between. The CDR3 is made up of 15 amino acids.

Many counts were recorded for this clonotype. The gene calls are TRBV28 and TRBJ2-3, with TRBD1 identical over 9 bases. Unmatched junction bases numbered 6, after V lost 2 bases and J lost 3 bases. Germline CDR1 MDHEN, CDR2 SYDVKM. This CDR3 region has 16 residues. CDR3 loop: CASSLIGQGSTDTQYF. The CDR3, as DNA: TGTGCCAGCAGTTTAATAGGACAGGGGTCTACAGATACGCAGTATTTT.

This clonotype has just a few counts. The CDR3 coding sequence is TGCGCCAGCAGCCAAGATCGTCTTGTAGCGGGGGGGCCAAATGAGCAGTTCTTC. It encodes CASSQDRLVAGGPNEQFF. The chain combines TRBV4-1 with TRBJ2-1, with TRBD2 matching over 11 bases. J gave up 7 bases and V 0 bases, and 11 bases lay outside the gene matches. Per germline, CDR1 MGHRA and CDR2 YSYEKL. The CDR3 contains 18 residues.

The table lists this clonotype with many counts. V gene TRBV12-3 or TRBV12-4 combines with J gene TRBJ1-1; a weak D match, TRBD1 (5 bases). CDR3 length: 17 amino acids. Deletions cut 6 bases from V and 4 bases from J, with 24 bases between. CDR3 sequence: CASRPGRRTFWGTEAFF. CDR3 bases: TGTGCCAGCAGACCGGGACGTCGAACGTTCTGGGGCACTGAAGCTTTCTTT.

This clonotype was detected many times. The rearrangement joins TRBV20-1 to TRBJ1-2, with D maybe TRBD1 (6 bases). Trimming cost V 1 base and J 0 bases, with 15 bases left between them. CDR3 length: 16 residues. The V gene's germline CDR1 is DFQATT and CDR2 SNEGSKA (reference sequence). The CDR3 sequence is CSARGRNREANYGYTF. Here the CDR3 DNA reads TGCAGTGCTAGAGGCAGAAACAGGGAGGCTAACTATGGCTACACCTTC.

This clonotype was found many times. This chain uses TRBV12-3 or TRBV12-4 with TRBJ1-6; D unresolved. Trimming stripped 5 bases from V and 2 bases from J, with 16 bases between. This CDR3 is built from 17 residues. The chain's CDR3 is CASSTSPGLTYNSPLHF. CDR3 sequence (DNA): TGTGCCAGCAGTACCTCTCCGGGCCTTACCTATAATTCACCCCTCCACTTT.